This is a list of T cell receptor beta chains from one sample in a study of cytomegalovirus exposure and HLA in healthy donors. Method: immunoSEQ multiplex PCR; TCRdb's copy keeps in-frame clones and lacks some. The sample gives hundreds of thousands of clones, around 79% of which show up once; around 0.2% is in the top ten. Sequenced sample: PBMCs. The receptors were sampled from a girl aged 2 to 10 in good health and CMV-seronegative. Each CDR3 is given with its conserved first and last residue. The order of the fields is D gene, J gene, clone size, V gene, CDR3 DNA, CDR3 protein. D genes are given only for firm matches. Size tells how often a clone was seen (once, few, many) or the class of an expanded clone, and some rows leave it out.

d_call: NA; j_call: TRBJ1-5; clone_size: NA; v_call: TRBV19; cdr3_nt: TGTGCCAGTAGTATAAGTAGATATCAGCCCCAGCATTTT; cdr3_aa: CASSISRYQPQHF
d_call: TRBD1; j_call: TRBJ1-5; clone_size: NA; v_call: TRBV5-4; cdr3_nt: TGTGCCAGCAGCTTGGGACCGACAGGGTTTAACGGCAATCAGCCCCAGCATTTT; cdr3_aa: CASSLGPTGFNGNQPQHF
d_call: NA; j_call: TRBJ1-1; clone_size: NA; v_call: TRBV7-2; cdr3_nt: TGTGCCAGCAGCTCCTACACGGGCACTGAAGCTTTCTTT; cdr3_aa: CASSSYTGTEAFF
d_call: NA; j_call: TRBJ2-1; clone_size: NA; v_call: TRBV5-4; cdr3_nt: TGTGCCAGCAGCCGGGTGGGGGAGGGGGTCTACAATGAGCAGTTCTTC; cdr3_aa: CASSRVGEGVYNEQFF
d_call: TRBD2; j_call: TRBJ2-7; clone_size: NA; v_call: TRBV19; cdr3_nt: TGTGCCAGTAGTATGCGGGGGAACGAGCAGTACTTC; cdr3_aa: CASSMRGNEQYF
d_call: TRBD1; j_call: TRBJ1-1; clone_size: NA; v_call: TRBV5-4; cdr3_nt: TGTGCCAGCAGCTTGGTAGCAGGGGGCCGGACTGAAGCTTTCTTT; cdr3_aa: CASSLVAGGRTEAFF
d_call: TRBD1; j_call: TRBJ2-7; clone_size: NA; v_call: TRBV2; cdr3_nt: TGTGCCAGCAGCCAACAGGGGGCACCATACGAGCAGTACTTC; cdr3_aa: CASSQQGAPYEQYF
d_call: NA; j_call: TRBJ2-1; clone_size: NA; v_call: TRBV6-5; cdr3_nt: TGTGCCAGCAGTTACGAAGGTCTAGCGTACAATGAGCAGTTCTTC; cdr3_aa: CASSYEGLAYNEQFF
d_call: TRBD1; j_call: TRBJ2-7; clone_size: NA; v_call: TRBV9; cdr3_nt: TGTGCCAGCGGAGGACAGGGTCCCTACGAGCAGTACTTC; cdr3_aa: CASGGQGPYEQYF
d_call: NA; j_call: TRBJ2-7; clone_size: NA; v_call: TRBV28; cdr3_nt: TGTGCCAGCAGTTTTAGGCCTTGGGCTCGCGAGGGCGAGCAGTACTTC; cdr3_aa: CASSFRPWAREGEQYF
d_call: NA; j_call: TRBJ1-3; clone_size: NA; v_call: TRBV30; cdr3_nt: TGTGCCTGGACAGGGGGAAACACCATATATTTT; cdr3_aa: CAWTGGNTIYF
d_call: TRBD1; j_call: TRBJ1-1; clone_size: few; v_call: TRBV6-5; cdr3_nt: TGTGCCAGCAGTTCCCGGACAGGGAACACTGAAGCTTTCTTT; cdr3_aa: CASSSRTGNTEAFF
d_call: TRBD1; j_call: TRBJ2-1; clone_size: NA; v_call: TRBV5-8; cdr3_nt: TGTGCCAGCAGCTTAACAACAGGGGTCAATGAGCAGTTCTTC; cdr3_aa: CASSLTTGVNEQFF
d_call: NA; j_call: TRBJ2-3; clone_size: few; v_call: TRBV5-1; cdr3_nt: TGCGCCAGCAGCTTGGACCCCGCGGGTACTAGCACAGATACGCAGTATTTT; cdr3_aa: CASSLDPAGTSTDTQYF
d_call: TRBD2; j_call: TRBJ2-5; clone_size: NA; v_call: TRBV5-4; cdr3_nt: TGTGCCAGCAGCCCCTGGCGCGGTGTTGGACTAGCGGGGGGGCGGGAGACCCAGTACTTC; cdr3_aa: CASSPWRGVGLAGGRETQYF
d_call: NA; j_call: TRBJ2-5; clone_size: NA; v_call: TRBV11-1; cdr3_nt: TGTGCCAGCAGCCGCAGGGTTAACTGGGGACAAGAGACCCAGTACTTC; cdr3_aa: CASSRRVNWGQETQYF
d_call: TRBD2; j_call: TRBJ2-7; clone_size: NA; v_call: TRBV7-9; cdr3_nt: TGTGCCAGCAGCCCCCGATGGGCTAGCGGGGGGTACGAGCAGTACTTC; cdr3_aa: CASSPRWASGGYEQYF
d_call: NA; j_call: TRBJ1-1; clone_size: NA; v_call: TRBV7-9; cdr3_nt: TGTGCCAGCAGCTCCCCTAGGGGTGAAGCTTTCTTT; cdr3_aa: CASSSPRGEAFF
d_call: TRBD2; j_call: TRBJ2-5; clone_size: NA; v_call: TRBV7-9; cdr3_nt: TGTGCCAGCAGCCTACTAGCGGGGCAAGAGACCCAGTACTTC; cdr3_aa: CASSLLAGQETQYF
d_call: NA; j_call: TRBJ1-2; clone_size: NA; v_call: TRBV6-4; cdr3_nt: TGTGCCAGCAGACCAGATTGGGCGAATGGCTACACCTTC; cdr3_aa: CASRPDWANGYTF
d_call: NA; j_call: TRBJ2-4; clone_size: NA; v_call: TRBV7-9; cdr3_nt: TGTGCCAGCAGCTTTCTCAGGCAGGGGGCCAAAAACATTCAGTACTTC; cdr3_aa: CASSFLRQGAKNIQYF
d_call: NA; j_call: TRBJ2-1; clone_size: NA; v_call: TRBV14; cdr3_nt: TGTGCCAGCAGCTCCACCCTTTTTAGCGCATACAATGAGCAGTTCTTC; cdr3_aa: CASSSTLFSAYNEQFF
d_call: TRBD1; j_call: TRBJ1-2; clone_size: NA; v_call: TRBV2; cdr3_nt: TGTGCCAGCAGTCAGGGGGAAAATTATGGCTACACCTTC; cdr3_aa: CASSQGENYGYTF
d_call: TRBD1; j_call: TRBJ1-2; clone_size: NA; v_call: TRBV7-9; cdr3_nt: TGTGCCAGCAGCCCCGACAGGGAATCCGGCTACACCTTC; cdr3_aa: CASSPDRESGYTF
d_call: TRBD1; j_call: TRBJ2-2; clone_size: few; v_call: TRBV4-1; cdr3_nt: TGCGCCAGCAGCCAAGATTTTTTCAGGGGGCGAGGCGGGGAGCTGTTTTTT; cdr3_aa: CASSQDFFRGRGGELFF
d_call: NA; j_call: TRBJ2-3; clone_size: few; v_call: TRBV5-6; cdr3_nt: TGTGCCAGCAGCTTCTCGGGCACAGATACGCAGTATTTT; cdr3_aa: CASSFSGTDTQYF
d_call: TRBD2; j_call: TRBJ2-7; clone_size: NA; v_call: TRBV6-5; cdr3_nt: TGTGCCAGCAGCTCCCTAGCGGGCCCCTACGAGCAGTACTTC; cdr3_aa: CASSSLAGPYEQYF
d_call: TRBD1; j_call: TRBJ2-3; clone_size: NA; v_call: TRBV6-7; cdr3_nt: TGTGCCAGCCCGGGACAGGGGGCTGAGGGCACAGATACGCAGTATTTT; cdr3_aa: CASPGQGAEGTDTQYF
d_call: TRBD2; j_call: TRBJ2-2; clone_size: NA; v_call: TRBV5-4; cdr3_nt: TGTGCCAGCAGCCCGCCCTCTAGCGGGAACACCGGGGAGCTGTTTTTT; cdr3_aa: CASSPPSSGNTGELFF
d_call: TRBD1; j_call: TRBJ1-5; clone_size: NA; v_call: TRBV7-2; cdr3_nt: TGTGCCAGCAGCGGGACAGGGAATCAGCCCCAGCATTTT; cdr3_aa: CASSGTGNQPQHF
d_call: TRBD1; j_call: TRBJ1-2; clone_size: NA; v_call: TRBV11-2; cdr3_nt: TGTGCCAGCAGCAAGGACAGGGGGCAGAGCTATGGCTACACCTTC; cdr3_aa: CASSKDRGQSYGYTF
d_call: TRBD1; j_call: TRBJ1-5; clone_size: NA; v_call: TRBV30; cdr3_nt: TGTGCCTGGAGTGACAGGGGATGGGATCAGCCCCAGCATTTT; cdr3_aa: CAWSDRGWDQPQHF
d_call: TRBD1; j_call: TRBJ2-3; clone_size: once; v_call: TRBV19; cdr3_nt: TGTGCCAGTAGTATAGGACAGGGGGCAGATACGCAGTATTTT; cdr3_aa: CASSIGQGADTQYF
d_call: NA; j_call: TRBJ1-1; clone_size: NA; v_call: TRBV14; cdr3_nt: TGTGCCAGCAGCCATGGTGCGGCTGCACCGAACACTGAAGCTTTCTTT; cdr3_aa: CASSHGAAAPNTEAFF
d_call: TRBD1; j_call: TRBJ1-1; clone_size: NA; v_call: TRBV6-1; cdr3_nt: TGTGCCAGCAGTGAGACAGGGGGCAGGGACACTGAAGCTTTCTTT; cdr3_aa: CASSETGGRDTEAFF
d_call: NA; j_call: TRBJ1-2; clone_size: NA; v_call: TRBV18; cdr3_nt: TGTGCCAGCTCACCACCGGCCGCTAACTATGGCTACACCTTC; cdr3_aa: CASSPPAANYGYTF
d_call: NA; j_call: TRBJ2-5; clone_size: NA; v_call: TRBV5-4; cdr3_nt: TGTGCCAGCAGGAGGCTCGGACTCCCCACCGGGGAGACCCAGTACTTC; cdr3_aa: CASRRLGLPTGETQYF
d_call: NA; j_call: TRBJ2-3; clone_size: few; v_call: TRBV6-5; cdr3_nt: TGTGCCAGCAGACTAGGAGATACGCAGTATTTT; cdr3_aa: CASRLGDTQYF
d_call: NA; j_call: TRBJ1-2; clone_size: NA; v_call: TRBV14; cdr3_nt: TGTGCCAGCAGCCGACTGACAGGAGGCGGCTACACCTTC; cdr3_aa: CASSRLTGGGYTF
d_call: NA; j_call: TRBJ2-2; clone_size: NA; v_call: TRBV18; cdr3_nt: TGTGCCACCTCGGACAAAAACACCGGGGAGCTGTTTTTT; cdr3_aa: CATSDKNTGELFF
d_call: TRBD2; j_call: TRBJ2-3; clone_size: few; v_call: TRBV5-4; cdr3_nt: TGTGCCAGCAGCGACGGTAGGCTAGCGGACACAGATACGCAGTATTTT; cdr3_aa: CASSDGRLADTDTQYF